This T cell receptor (beta chain) appears in the sequencing data of a study of beta chain features in type 1 diabetes (dated by TCRdb to 2016 to 2018). In the study overall: No differences in mean age, gender distribution, total cell number or subset yield were found between patients and healthy donors. A total of about 100,000,000 sorted cells were examined across all samples, and RNA yield correlated strongly with the number of cells per subset. In the study, TCRB repertoires of sorted circulating CD4+ T cell subsets from recently diagnosed type 1 diabetes patients were compared with those of matched healthy donors. Regulatory and stem cell-like memory subsets were isolated from only 8 patients and about 8 healthy donors, whereas naive and central memory subsets came from all 28 donors.

A single peripheral blood draw of approximately 0.11 L on average was collected from each donor into heparinised tubes. Naive, central memory, regulatory and stem cell-like memory CD4+ T cells were sorted on a BD FACSAria II using a panel including CD45RO, CCR7, CD25, CD127, CD95 and CD27. All sorted populations exceeded 95% purity. PBMCs were separated immediately by Lymphoprep density gradient centrifugation and were stained directly, without being cultured. To minimize batch effects, samples were stained and sorted in pairs, one healthy donor with one patient per experiment. The germline V gene specifies SGDLS as CDR1 and YYNGEE as CDR2. Inclusive of the bounding cysteine and phenylalanine, the CDR3 is 16 residues long. The entry retains the CDR3 DNA only, 48 bases that are in frame from base 1. V is pruned by 0 bases and J by 8 bases, leaving 10 bases of the junction without a gene match. The study at large found these results: Fewer insertions and more nucleotide deletions at VDJ recombination sites were observed in patients with type 1 diabetes, implying thymic rearrangement abnormalities. Because cDNA was sequenced instead of genomic DNA, highly expressing activated cells could be over-represented, though the groups showed no difference in activation or CD3 levels. Shorter templates might be favored by PCR, yet because patient and control samples were amplified and corrected together, any such skew would affect both groups equally. Type 1 diabetes patients showed a moderate but significant shortening of TCRB CDR3 length in all four CD4+ subsets. Because the HLA sub-analyses included only small numbers of individuals, any influence of HLA type on TCRB rearrangement was left unresolved. Naive, central memory and regulatory TCRB repertoires appeared to be more alike among patients than among healthy donors.

The High Capacity cDNA Reverse Transcription Kit was used to reverse transcribe all of the isolated RNA, meaning that expressed TCRB transcripts were what got sequenced. Naive, central memory and regulatory T cell samples underwent deep immunoSEQ sequencing, averaging about 3.57 million total reads per sample. Sorted cells were lysed in RLT buffer, and RNA was extracted using DNase-treated RNeasy Micro or Mini kits according to cell number. Each cell subset was processed on its own to prevent cross-contamination, while patient and healthy donor samples were processed together. The immunoSEQ multiplex PCR was used to amplify TCRB sequences from cDNA, yielding 87-bp fragments that span the CDR3 region. Sequencing of the amplicons was performed on the Illumina HiSeq platform. Under the source paper's analysis protocol: PCR bias was computationally corrected using synthetic template baselines, reads within Hamming distance 2 were collapsed, and singletons that could not be merged were discarded. Reads were aligned to IMGT to assign V, D and J genes, CDR3 length, and insertions or deletions at six rearrangement sites. Within each subset, clonotype counts were normalized to the number of sorted cells before true diversity and Gini coefficients were calculated with the tcR R package. The overlap coefficient, calculated on TCRB nucleotide sequences, was used to measure repertoire sharing. Out-of-frame TCRB sequences from naive cells were analyzed as a proxy for the pre-selection repertoire. TCRdb took this table from immuneACCESS and kept in-frame rearrangements with V and J called. Such tables lack part of the clones; where checked against another copy, unresolved V genes explain under half of the gap, and the rest is unexplained. That table furnishes V, J and clone size, whereas the DNA furnished D and trimming. Recorded for this sample are about 740,000 clones; 13% of them occurred a single time. In total, the top ten clones hold 0.022% of the sample.

Regarding this clone: The target of this receptor is not known. No much larger clone exists at a distance of one base, and base qualities are not known.

The receptor was derived from a man younger than 30 with type 1 diabetes. Sequencing was carried out using naive CD4+ T cells from blood. The intended sense of this specimen's cell subset or site label: true naive CD4+ T cells. Recombination connected TRBV9 to TRBJ2-1, and TRBD1 matches 8 of the central bases. The bases are TGTGCCAGCAGCGTAGAAGTCGACAGGGGAATGCATGAGCAGTTCTTC. It encodes CASSVEVDRGMHEQFF.